A single sample is the source of the 30 T cell receptor beta chains below, sequenced in a study of post-analysis software for immune sequencing data. Study results and limitations: Compared with controls, patients had more of roughly 5 TRBV segments, including TRBV5-6, TRBV5-1 and TRBV20-1.

Sequencing libraries made from TCR beta cDNA carried unique molecular identifiers. TCRdb re-analysed the PCR reads in MiXCR, keeping a single row per CDR3 protein. This table holds about 820,000 distinct CDR3 sequences, about 50% found once. These receptors have no known antigen. The sample taken for sequencing was blood. Every receptor here comes from a girl aged 5-17 years with multiple sclerosis.

The chain recombines TRBV29-1 with TRBJ1-4, with a tentative D call TRBD1 (5 bases). Germline assignment: CDR1 SQVTM and CDR2 ANQGSEA. Trimming removed 8 bases from V and 3 bases from J, with 13 bases in between. The CDR3 has 13 residues. As DNA, the CDR3 is TGCAGCACCGCTCAGGGCCCTAATGAAAAACTGTTTTTT. Its protein is CSTAQGPNEKLFF. Drawing the rest from reference TRBV29-1 and TRBJ1-4, the complete variable domain is SAVISQKPSRDICQRGTSLTIQCQVDSQVTMMFWYRQQPGQSLTLIATANQGSEATYESGFVIDKFPISRPNLTFSTLTVSNMSPEDSSIYLCSTAQGPNEKLFFGSGTQLSVL.

The rearrangement uses TRBV2 and TRBJ2-7, with TRBD2 as a possible D gene (5 bases). Trimming stripped 8 bases from V and 1 base from J, with 12 bases between. The CDR3 totals 13 residues. Germline CDR1 is SNHLY and CDR2 is FYNNEI. This CDR3 reads CASGSEPSYEQYF. CDR3 DNA: TGTGCCAGCGGTAGCGAACCTTCCTACGAGCAGTACTTC.

This chain joins TRBV5-6 and TRBJ2-5; D uncertain. Trimming took 0 bases from V and 4 from J, leaving 10 bases between them. From germline, CDR1 is SGHDT and CDR2 YYEEEE. The CDR3 is 14 amino acids. CDR3 protein: CASSLAPSGETQYF. CDR3 sequence (DNA): TGTGCCAGCAGCTTGGCCCCTAGTGGAGAGACCCAGTACTTC. Supplemented by reference TRBV5-6 and TRBJ2-5, the full variable domain reads DAGVTQSPTHLIKTRGQQVTLRCSPKSGHDTVSWYQQALGQGPQFIFQYYEEEERQRGNFPDRFSGHQFPNYSSELNVNALLLGDSALYLCASSLAPSGETQYFGPGTRLLVL.

The V call is TRBV12-3 or TRBV12-4, the J call TRBJ2-4, with 11 bases aligning to TRBD2. The J call may be incorrect, as the DNA end agrees better with TRBJ2-7. CDR3 size: 15 residues. The CDR3 here is CASSPLAGGIHEQYF. The CDR3 DNA reads as TGTGCCAGCAGTCCCCTAGCGGGAGGAATCCACGAGCAGTACTTC.

This clonotype was counted a single time. The J gene is TRBJ2-3, the V gene TRBV20-1; D is unclear. The CDR3 has 12 residues. V lost 5 bases and J 4 bases, leaving 10 bases between the germline ends. Germline CDR1 is DFQATT and CDR2 is SNEGSKA (reference sequence). This chain's CDR3 is CSAFFIADTQYF. For the CDR3, the DNA is TGCAGTGCTTTTTTCATCGCAGATACGCAGTATTTT.

This clonotype came up a few times. The chain employs TRBV20-1 and TRBJ2-5; D not resolved. Germline values: CDR1 DFQATT, CDR2 SNEGSKA (reference sequence). The V end lost 8 bases, the J end lost 2 bases, and 21 bases lay between the germline ends. The CDR3 loop spans 15 amino acids. For the CDR3, the DNA is TGCAGTACGCTTTCGGGCAGTAGGACGCAAGAGACCCAGTACTTC. This gives the protein CSTLSGSRTQETQYF.

This clonotype was seen a handful of times. The CDR3 nucleotides read TGTGCCAGCAGCGTAGGCTTAGCCCGAGCGGGAGGATCCTACAATGAGCAGTTCTTC. It translates to CASSVGLARAGGSYNEQFF. This chain connects TRBV9 to TRBJ2-1; TRBD2 matches 9 bases. Unmatched junction bases numbered 11, after V lost 0 bases and J lost 1 base. This CDR3 contains 19 residues. Germline V gene sequence: CDR1 SGDLS, CDR2 YYNGEE.

This clonotype was counted a few times. The J gene is TRBJ2-4, the V gene TRBV15; 7 bases match TRBD2. Trimming at V came to 1 base and at J to 0 bases, leaving 6 bases not matched to a gene. Germline V CDR1 and CDR2: LNHNV, YYDKDF (reference sequence). This CDR3 is 17 amino acids long. The CDR3 sequence is CATSRAGAGIAKNIQYF. CDR3 nucleotides: TGTGCCACCAGCAGAGCCGGAGCGGGAATAGCCAAAAACATTCAGTACTTC.

This clonotype has more than one count but fewer than ten. V usage is TRBV9 and J usage is TRBJ2-7; the D gene is possibly TRBD1 (6 bases). From germline, CDR1 is SGDLS and CDR2 YYNGEE. The CDR3 sequence is 14 residues long. V dropped 3 bases and J dropped 5 bases, with 15 bases sitting between them. This CDR3 reads CASSEEARGHEQYF. For the CDR3, the DNA is TGTGCCAGCAGCGAAGAAGCCAGGGGACACGAGCAGTACTTC.

The chain uses TRBV12-3 or TRBV12-4 and TRBJ2-5, with TRBD2 matching 8 bases. The CDR3 extends over 13 amino acids. The J segment lost 4 bases and the V segment lost 7 bases, leaving 5 bases of the junction unmatched. Written as DNA, the CDR3 is TGTGCCAGCACCGTAGCGGGATCAGAGACCCAGTACTTC. It specifies CASTVAGSETQYF.

The chain carries TRBV20-1 and TRBJ2-1; 10 bases map to TRBD2. V lost 4 bases and J lost 8; bases outside the gene matches: 17. This CDR3 has 17 residues. CDR1 is DFQATT, CDR2 SNEGSKA, per germline (reference sequence). This CDR3 reads CSANVRRASGSEDEQFF. The CDR3 bases are TGCAGTGCTAACGTCCGGAGGGCTAGCGGGAGTGAGGATGAGCAGTTCTTC.

This chain joins TRBV12-3 or TRBV12-4 and TRBJ2-3; D might be TRBD2 (7 bases). V dropped 8 bases and J dropped 5 bases, with 17 bases sitting between them. This CDR3 comprises 14 residues. CDR3 region: CASGKRGAGDTQYF. DNA for the CDR3: TGTGCCAGCGGTAAACGGGGGGCGGGAGATACGCAGTATTTT.

This clonotype has a handful of counts. The V and J genes are TRBV20-1 and TRBJ1-2; TRBD1 matches 10 bases. CDR3 size: 16 residues. V lost 6 bases to trimming and J lost 3 bases; unmatched junction nucleotides: 13. CDR1 DFQATT and CDR2 SNEGSKA come from the germline V gene (reference sequence). CDR3: CSAVGQGPKRDYGYTF. Written as DNA, the CDR3 is TGCAGTGCCGTGGGACAGGGGCCCAAAAGAGACTATGGCTACACCTTC.

This chain connects TRBV5-1 to TRBJ1-2; 10 bases match TRBD1. The CDR3 consists of 16 residues. V was pared by 0 bases and J by 4 bases, with 6 bases of the junction left unmatched. Germline CDR1 and CDR2: SGHRS and YFSETQ. The CDR3 sequence: CASSLAVGQGTYGYTF. The CDR3 DNA follows: TGCGCCAGCAGCTTGGCCGTGGGACAGGGGACCTATGGCTACACCTTC.

The CDR3 region has the DNA TGTGCCAGCAGTCTGGGCCAGGGGAGGGCAGAGACCCAGTACTTC. Encoded protein: CASSLGQGRAETQYF. The chain carries TRBV12-3 or TRBV12-4 and TRBJ2-5, with a tentative D call TRBD2 (7 bases). The CDR3 runs 15 residues. The V end lost 5 bases, the J end lost 4 bases, and 17 bases lay between the germline ends.

This clonotype was observed a few times. The chain uses TRBV5-1 and TRBJ2-5; D possibly corresponds to TRBD2 (6 bases). CDR3 size: 14 residues. Germline loops: CDR1 SGHRS, CDR2 YFSETQ. Trimming cost V 2 bases and J 3 bases, with 11 bases left between them. The chain's CDR3 is CASSFRGEEETQYF. In nucleotides, the CDR3 is TGCGCCAGCAGCTTCCGTGGGGAGGAAGAGACCCAGTACTTC.

This clonotype showed up just a few times. The chain joins TRBV5-1 to TRBJ2-7; TRBD1 matches at 9 bases. CDR3 length: 15 amino acids. V was pared by 0 bases and J by 3 bases, with 4 bases of the junction left unmatched. The germline gives CDR1 SGHRS, CDR2 YFSETQ. CDR3 sequence reads: CASSLGRDRDYEQYF. For the CDR3, the DNA is TGCGCCAGCAGCTTGGGCCGGGACAGGGACTACGAGCAGTACTTC. Full variable domain (missing parts from reference TRBV5-1 and TRBJ2-7): KAGVTQTPRYLIKTRGQQVTLSCSPISGHRSVSWYQQTPGQGLQFLFEYFSETQRNKGNFPGRFSGRQFSNSRSEMNVSTLELGDSALYLCASSLGRDRDYEQYFGPGTRLTVT.

The chain couples TRBV12-3 or TRBV12-4 to TRBJ1-2; TRBD1 is a possible D gene (6 bases). V was shortened by 6 bases and J by 4 bases, with 18 bases between the two germline ends. This CDR3 comprises 15 residues. CDR3 protein: CASSPKEGQSYGYTF. CDR3 nucleotide sequence: TGTGCCAGCAGCCCAAAGGAAGGACAGTCCTATGGCTACACCTTC.

The V gene is TRBV7-3, the J gene TRBJ2-5; D is perhaps TRBD1 or TRBD2 (5 bases each). CDR1 and CDR2 (germline): SGHTA, FQGTGA. The V end lost 0 bases, the J end lost 9 bases, and 14 bases lay between the germline ends. The CDR3 extends over 14 amino acids. The CDR3 nucleotides read TGTGCCAGCAGCTTAACCGGGACCCAAGGAGCCCAGTACTTC. Translation gives CASSLTGTQGAQYF.

The chain carries TRBV2 and TRBJ1-1, with a possible D match to TRBD1 (6 bases). V lost 4 bases and J lost 7, with 13 bases in between. Germline CDR1 is SNHLY and CDR2 is FYNNEI. The CDR3 is 13 residues long. The CDR3, as DNA: TGTGCCAGCAGTGTAAGTCAGGGGCTTGAAGCTTTCTTT. This codes for CASSVSQGLEAFF. Filled out from reference TRBV2 and TRBJ1-1, the complete variable domain reads EPEVTQTPSHQVTQMGQEVILRCVPISNHLYFYWYRQILGQKVEFLVSFYNNEISEKSEIFDDQFSVERPDGSNFTLKIRSTKLEDSAMYFCASSVSQGLEAFFGQGTRLTVV.

This chain joins TRBV20-1 and TRBJ2-3; 9 bases align to TRBD2. The CDR3 consists of 14 residues. V trimming: 3 bases; J trimming: 4 bases; junction bases outside the gene matches: 5. Germline CDR1 reads DFQATT; CDR2 reads SNEGSKA (reference sequence). The CDR3 nucleotides read TGCAGTGCTAGTTCTAGCGGGATCGCAGATACGCAGTATTTT. Protein: CSASSSGIADTQYF.

V is TRBV29-1 and J is TRBJ2-5, with 12 positions matching TRBD2. In germline, CDR1 is SQVTM, CDR2 ANQGSEA. This CDR3 has 16 residues. The V gene end was trimmed by 4 bases and the J gene end by 5 bases; junction bases not matched to a gene: 11. The CDR3 bases are TGCAGCGTTGCCTCGGGGCTAGCGGGAGGGTGTGAGACCCAGTACTTC. Amino acids: CSVASGLAGGCETQYF.

This clonotype was seen a single time. The chain joins TRBV29-1 to TRBJ2-7, with D unresolved. The V end lost 7 bases, the J end lost 0 bases, and 13 bases lay between the germline ends. The CDR3 runs 13 residues. Germline assignment: CDR1 SQVTM and CDR2 ANQGSEA. DNA for the CDR3: TGCAGCGCCCTACAGAACCCCTCCTACGAGCAGTACTTC. Translation: CSALQNPSYEQYF.

The CDR3 loop reads CASRAVGSEQYF. CDR3 coding DNA: TGTGCCAGCAGGGCCGTTGGAAGCGAGCAGTACTTC. The rearrangement links TRBV13 to TRBJ2-5; D is unresolved. The last part of the DNA fits TRBJ2-7 better; the J call may be wrong. CDR1 PRHDT and CDR2 FYEKMQ come from the germline V gene (reference sequence). The CDR3 consists of 12 residues.

V gene TRBV2 combines with J gene TRBJ2-1; D may correspond to TRBD1 or TRBD2 (6 bases each). The CDR3 has 13 residues. CDR1 SNHLY and CDR2 FYNNEI come from the germline V gene. Deletions cut 3 bases from V and 15 bases from J, with 18 bases between. The CDR3 coding sequence is TGTGCCAGCAGTGAGATTTCGGGGGCCCGGGGGTTCTTC. Amino acid sequence: CASSEISGARGFF.

The V call is TRBV7-2, the J call TRBJ1-4; D uncertain. V was clipped by 5 bases and J by 5 bases, with 12 bases between them. Germline-derived CDR1 and CDR2 are SGHTA and FQGNSA. There are 14 residues in the CDR3. The CDR3 loop is CASSPFGGNEKLFF. DNA of the CDR3: TGTGCCAGCAGCCCTTTCGGAGGCAATGAAAAACTGTTTTTT.

With regard to this clonotype: Sequence at one end of the junction differs from germline and may be a read error. The rearrangement joins TRBV10-1 to TRBJ1-1, with 7 nucleotides matching TRBD1. The CDR3 runs 15 residues. Germline V gene data show CDR1 as WNHNN and CDR2 as SYGVQD (reference sequence). The CDR3 sequence is CASQIPGQRNTEAFF. The CDR3 DNA is TGCGCCAGCCAGATTCCGGGACAGAGAAACACCGAAGCTTTCTTT.

This clonotype was counted a few times. This chain connects TRBV20-1 to TRBJ2-4, with TRBD1 matching over 9 bases. The CDR3 runs to 17 residues. V gave up 1 base and J gave up 1 base; unmatched junction bases: 8. Germline CDR1 and CDR2: DFQATT and SNEGSKA (reference sequence). CDR3 in amino acids: CSARVTGQGLAKNIQYF. CDR3 nucleotides: TGCAGTGCTAGAGTGACGGGACAGGGATTGGCCAAAAACATTCAGTACTTC.

This clonotype has a handful of counts. The chain carries TRBV7-2 and TRBJ2-4; TRBD2 aligns across 8 bases. V lost 0 bases to trimming and J lost 0 bases; unmatched junction nucleotides: 4. CDR1 SGHTA and CDR2 FQGNSA come from the germline V gene. This CDR3 is built from 17 residues. CDR3 amino acids: CASSLAVAGIAKNIQYF. In DNA form, the CDR3 reads TGTGCCAGCAGCTTAGCGGTAGCGGGAATAGCCAAAAACATTCAGTACTTC.

This chain joins TRBV7-9 and TRBJ2-1, with D possibly being TRBD2 (6 bases). The CDR3 is 15 amino acids. The germline V gene has CDR1 SEHNR and CDR2 FQNEAQ (reference sequence). Trimming left V 6 bases short and J 3 bases short, with 15 bases between. Here the CDR3 DNA reads TGTGCCAGCAGTGCTTCCGGGAGATTCTACAATGAGCAGTTCTTC. It codes for CASSASGRFYNEQFF.